The present T cell receptor (beta chain) was sequenced within a study of response to subunit inactivated influenza vaccine. TCRdb reprocessed the RT-PCR reads with MiXCR, giving one entry per CDR3 protein. The sample lists roughly 630,000 distinct CDR3 sequences, around 15% occurring once. V lost 4 bases and J 6 bases, leaving 16 bases between the germline ends. The CDR3 has 14 residues. Germline-derived CDR1 and CDR2 are SGHRS and YFSETQ. Study-wide results and caveats: There was a suggestion from the authors that each seasonal influenza vaccination recruits few new T cells.

About this clonotype: Antigen unknown.

This chain uses TRBV5-1 with TRBJ1-2; no firm D call. The sample here was PBMCs from blood, taken 14 to 15 days before vaccination. The sequence derives from a man in his forties or fifties who received an inactivated influenza vaccine. In DNA, the CDR3 is TGCGCCAGCAGCAACGAATTGGGTGCGGATGGCTACACCTTC. As protein: CASSNELGADGYTF.